The clone carrying this T cell receptor beta chain was counted only a few times. This entry is derived from a study of control samples from healthy donors and cancer patients. The table came from immunoSEQ multiplex PCR; TCRdb's copy has only in-frame clones and leaves some out. The sample shows 90,000 to 150,000 clones, about 89% of them seen only once. Germline V CDR1 and CDR2: MNHEY, SVGEGT. J lost 7 bases, V lost 6 bases, and 11 bases had no gene match. The CDR3 length is 16 residues. The clonotype was recovered from a man aged 45-65 years in good health. Sequencing was done on a sample of blood. The chain uses TRBV6-2 or TRBV6-3 and TRBJ1-6; 8 bases line up with TRBD1. CDR3 sequence reads: CASSPDRGRPNSPLHF. DNA of the CDR3: TGTGCCAGCAGCCCCGACAGGGGCCGGCCAAATTCACCCCTCCACTTT.